This TCR beta chain was profiled in a study of OX40 agonist ivuxolimab in advanced cancers. Study summary: A diagnosis of hepatocellular carcinoma, melanoma, renal cell or head and neck cancer was present in dose-escalation patients.

Systemic immunosuppression or autoimmune disease history was grounds to exclude patients. CDR1 and CDR2 (germline): SGHTA, FQGNSA. V lost 4 bases to trimming and J lost 4 bases, with 10 bases between them. CDR3 length equals 14 residues. TCRdb's copy holds only in-frame clones and misses some; the assay was immunoSEQ multiplex PCR. The sample includes about 83,000 clones, 88% of them seen just once. V usage is TRBV7-2 and J usage is TRBJ2-2; a weak D match, TRBD2 (6 bases). The sequences come from CD4+ or CD8+ T cells sorted from blood, collected in a trial of the OX40 agonist ivuxolimab. This clonotype was obtained from an adult with an advanced solid tumor such as melanoma, head and neck, liver or kidney cancer. The DNA of the CDR3 is TGTGCCAGCAGCTGGGACTTCATCACCGGGGAGCTGTTTTTT. Its protein is CASSWDFITGELFF.